This TCR beta chain was captured in a study of tumor-infiltrating lymphocytes in primary liver carcinoma. Regarding the study as a whole: Unsorted bulk samples meant CD4+ and CD8+ repertoires went uncompared.

Making TCR beta cDNA involved around 500 ng total RNA and a constant-region primer. Three nested multiplex PCR rounds, a slightly modified ARM-PCR method, built the TCR beta libraries. MiXCR was run by TCRdb on the multiplex PCR reads, yielding one entry per CDR3 protein. The repertoire holds about 310,000 distinct CDR3 sequences, with approximately 60% as singletons. Unsorted whole blood yielded blood RNA, and germline DNA was extracted as well. About this clonotype: Its antigen is undetermined. This may arise from a read error, as a much more abundant clone is one base away.

This TCR derives from a man in his forties with primary liver carcinoma and hepatitis B virus infection. Sequencing used peripheral blood.

Here the CDR3 reads CASSPVPGQGRETQYF. The CDR3 bases are TGCGCCAGCAGTCCTGTCCCGGGACAGGGACGAGAGACCCAGTACTTC. V usage is TRBV4-1 and J usage is TRBJ2-5, with 9 positions matching TRBD1. The CDR3 spans 16 residues. In germline, CDR1 is MGHRA, CDR2 YSYEKL. The ends lost 6 bases at V and 4 bases at J; junction bases unmatched: 12.